The sequence of this T cell receptor (beta chain) was determined in a study of shared T cell receptors in the human thymus. In its sample, this clone was seen once. Measured with immunoSEQ multiplex PCR; TCRdb has only the in-frame clones, and not every one. The data hold hundreds of thousands of clones, with 80% to 90% observed a single time. The trim removed 5 bases at V and 7 bases at J, leaving 20 bases unmatched. This CDR3 comprises 18 residues. Germline V lookup: CDR1 LGHNT, CDR2 FRNRAP. This sample also appeared in a second study, on human thymus T cells. That work states: Thymic resections from corrective heart surgery supplied the tissue. The authors found apparently biased V and J gene usage in thymic and blood repertoires.

The sequence was obtained from a boy under two years old with a congenital heart defect. This chain joins TRBV12-5 and TRBJ2-3; TRBD2 matches at 8 bases. The source material was thymocytes. The CDR3 sequence is CASGKQAPDVAGLNTQYF. In nucleotides, the CDR3 is TGTGCTAGTGGTAAGCAGGCCCCTGATGTAGCGGGATTGAATACGCAGTATTTT.